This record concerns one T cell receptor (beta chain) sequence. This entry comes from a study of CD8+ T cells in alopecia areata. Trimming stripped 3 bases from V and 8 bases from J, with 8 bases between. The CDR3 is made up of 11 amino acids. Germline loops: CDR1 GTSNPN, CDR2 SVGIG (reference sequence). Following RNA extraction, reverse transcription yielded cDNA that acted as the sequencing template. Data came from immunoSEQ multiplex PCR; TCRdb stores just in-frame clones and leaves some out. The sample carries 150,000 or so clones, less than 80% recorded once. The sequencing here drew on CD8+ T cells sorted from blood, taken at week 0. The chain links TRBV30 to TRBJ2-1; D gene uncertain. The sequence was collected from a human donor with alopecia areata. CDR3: CAWRGPHEQFF. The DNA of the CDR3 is TGTGCCTGGAGGGGCCCCCATGAGCAGTTCTTC. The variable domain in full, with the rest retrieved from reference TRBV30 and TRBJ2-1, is SQTIHQWPATLVQPVGSPLSLECTVEGTSNPNLYWYRQAAGRGLQLLFYSVGIGQISSEVPQNLSASRPQDRQFILSSKKLLLSDSGFYLCAWRGPHEQFFGPGTRLTVL.